The 32 T cell receptor beta chains listed next were all sequenced from one sample in a study of T cells after yellow fever vaccination. TCRdb recomputed calls from the 5' RACE reads with MiXCR, one row per CDR3 protein. The sample consists of a few hundred thousand distinct CDR3 sequences, around 17% of them appearing once. Source: PBMCs, taken around 5 days after the first yellow fever vaccination. Receptors were obtained from a man between 18 and 29 years old who received the YFV17D yellow fever vaccine.

V usage is TRBV2 and J usage is TRBJ2-5; D ambiguous. Between the trimmed V and J ends, which lost 1 base and 6 bases, there was a span of 9 bases. Germline V CDR1 and CDR2: SNHLY, FYNNEI. The CDR3 has 13 amino acids. In DNA form, the CDR3 reads TGTGCCAGCAGTGAAGGGTCAGTCCAGACCCAGTACTTC. It codes for CASSEGSVQTQYF.

This clonotype came up many times. The chain links TRBV15 to TRBJ2-1; D perhaps matches TRBD1 (6 bases). CDR3 length: 13 residues. Germline V CDR1 and CDR2: LNHNV, YYDKDF (reference sequence). The V end was cut by 4 bases, the J end by 10 bases, with 14 bases between. CDR3 protein: CATSTDRTGEQFF. The CDR3 nucleotides read TGTGCCACCAGCACAGACAGGACCGGGGAGCAGTTCTTC.

This chain uses TRBV15 with TRBJ1-3, with 9 nucleotides matching TRBD1. Unmatched junction bases numbered 2, after V lost 5 bases and J lost 0 bases. The CDR3 is 15 residues long. Germline V gene data show CDR1 as LNHNV and CDR2 as YYDKDF (reference sequence). The CDR3 is CATSRDRVSGNTIYF. DNA for the CDR3: TGTGCCACCAGCCGGGACAGGGTCTCTGGAAACACCATATATTTT.

This clonotype was found a few times. The V gene is TRBV6-5, the J gene TRBJ1-5, with 11 nucleotides matching TRBD1. With V trimmed by 4 bases and J by 6 bases, 8 bases remained unmatched. Germline loops: CDR1 MNHEY, CDR2 SVGAGI. This CDR3 contains 16 residues. CDR3 loop: CASSSRTGGLGQPQHF. CDR3 nucleotide sequence: TGTGCCAGCAGTTCCCGGACAGGGGGCTTAGGTCAGCCCCAGCATTTT.

This chain connects TRBV7-9 to TRBJ2-7; 8 bases line up with TRBD1. Germline values: CDR1 SEHNR, CDR2 FQNEAQ (reference sequence). V shed 4 bases, J shed 5 bases, and the junction held 4 bases outside the gene matches. The CDR3 length is 13 residues. The CDR3 nucleotides are TGTGCCAGCAGCTCAGGGGGCTGGAACGAGCAGTACGTC. This translates into CASSSGGWNEQYV.

This sequence joins TRBV5-1 and TRBJ2-2; 9 bases match TRBD1. The germline gives CDR1 SGHRS, CDR2 YFSETQ. This CDR3 region has 15 residues. V dropped 10 bases and J dropped 2; count of bases not matched to a gene: 9. CDR3 amino acids: CACGTGIINTGELFF. The DNA for the CDR3 is TGCGCCTGCGGGACAGGGATTATAAACACCGGGGAGCTGTTTTTT. Filled out from reference TRBV5-1 and TRBJ2-2, the complete variable domain reads KAGVTQTPRYLIKTRGQQVTLSCSPISGHRSVSWYQQTPGQGLQFLFEYFSETQRNKGNFPGRFSGRQFSNSRSEMNVSTLELGDSALYLCACGTGIINTGELFFGEGSRLTVL.

This clonotype was counted only a few times. This chain joins TRBV5-1 and TRBJ2-5; TRBD1 agrees at 7 bases. This CDR3 has 16 amino acids. V lost 4 bases to trimming and J lost 1 base; unmatched junction nucleotides: 10. The germline V gene has CDR1 SGHRS and CDR2 YFSETQ. CDR3 residues: CASSTRTGPPQETQYF. CDR3 nucleotides: TGCGCCAGCAGCACTCGGACAGGACCACCCCAAGAGACCCAGTACTTC.

The chain uses TRBV4-3 and TRBJ2-2; possibly TRBD2 for D (5 bases). Per the germline V gene, CDR1 is LGHNA and CDR2 is YSLEER. The CDR3 has 14 amino acids. The ends were cut back, 4 bases at V and 7 bases at J, with 13 bases in the middle. The CDR3 DNA follows: TGCGCCAGCAGCCCGCGACCCGAGGGCGGGGAGCTGTTTTTT. It is translated as CASSPRPEGGELFF.

The chain recombines TRBV7-2 with TRBJ2-3; 10 nucleotides align to TRBD1. The CDR3 runs 15 residues. The V gene end was trimmed by 5 bases and the J gene end by 1 base; junction bases not matched to a gene: 3. Per germline, CDR1 SGHTA and CDR2 FQGNSA. Here the CDR3 reads CASSQTGGGTDTQYF. The CDR3 bases are TGTGCCAGCAGCCAGACAGGGGGCGGCACAGATACGCAGTATTTT.

This clonotype was counted between two and nine times. The CDR3 region is CASRGVSTDTQYF. CDR3 in DNA: TGTGCCAGCAGGGGGGTTAGCACAGATACGCAGTATTTT. V and J are TRBV7-2 and TRBJ2-3; D might be TRBD1 or TRBD2, each matching 5 bases. Germline V gene data show CDR1 as SGHTA and CDR2 as FQGNSA. This CDR3 has 13 residues. V lost 6 bases and J lost 0, with 7 bases in between. Drawing the rest from reference TRBV7-2 and TRBJ2-3, the complete variable domain is GAGVSQSPSNKVTEKGKDVELRCDPISGHTALYWYRQSLGQGLEFLIYFQGNSAPDKSGLPSDRFSAERTGGSVSTLTIQRTQQEDSAVYLCASRGVSTDTQYFGPGTRLTVL.

V usage is TRBV6-1 and J usage is TRBJ1-6, with D perhaps TRBD1 (5 bases). Trimming stripped 5 bases from V and 9 bases from J, with 14 bases between. CDR1 MNHNS and CDR2 SASEGT come from the germline V gene. The CDR3 is 14 residues long. The CDR3 nucleotides are TGTGCCAGCAGTCGACAGCATGGGGCTTCACCCCTCCACTTT. This sequence encodes CASSRQHGASPLHF.

This clonotype was seen more than once but under ten times. The rearrangement joins TRBV10-3 to TRBJ2-2, with TRBD1 matching over 7 bases. Germline values: CDR1 ENHRY, CDR2 SYGVKD. V lost 7 bases and J lost 6; bases outside the gene matches: 2. There are 12 residues in the CDR3. The CDR3 reads CAINRGAGELFF. DNA of the CDR3: TGTGCCATCAACAGGGGCGCCGGGGAGCTGTTTTTT.

This clonotype was detected a few times. This chain connects TRBV19 to TRBJ1-1; 9 positions match TRBD1. Germline lookup yields CDR1 LNHDA and CDR2 SQIVND (reference sequence). The CDR3 extends over 15 amino acids. The V and J ends lost 6 bases and 4 bases, in that order; junction bases with no gene match: 9. CDR3 amino acids: CASSRGTGFGTEAFF. The CDR3 nucleotides read TGTGCCAGTAGCAGAGGGACAGGGTTCGGCACTGAAGCTTTCTTT.

This clonotype was detected only a few times. The rearrangement uses TRBV4-1 and TRBJ2-3; D call uncertain. This CDR3 comprises 16 residues. V shed 1 base and J shed 4 bases, with 15 bases lying between them. The germline gives CDR1 MGHRA, CDR2 YSYEKL. CDR3 in DNA: TGCGCCAGCAGCCAAGTGGTATATGGCAAAGCAGATACGCAGTATTTT. Protein sequence: CASSQVVYGKADTQYF.

This clonotype was counted a single time. V gene TRBV20-1 combines with J gene TRBJ1-1, with 8 bases aligning to TRBD1. Losses at the gene ends were 3 bases for V and 4 bases for J; bases not matched to a gene: 7. CDR3 length: 14 residues. In germline, CDR1 is DFQATT, CDR2 SNEGSKA (reference sequence). The CDR3 bases are TGCAGTGCTAGCTCCTGGCAGGGGGCCACTGAAGCTTTCTTT. Protein product: CSASSWQGATEAFF.

Only a few counts were recorded for this clonotype. The J gene is TRBJ1-5, the V gene TRBV7-9; D call uncertain. Trimming removed 2 bases at V and 4 bases at J, with 6 bases between. In germline, CDR1 is SEHNR, CDR2 FQNEAQ (reference sequence). The CDR3 loop spans 13 amino acids. The CDR3 nucleotides read TGTGCCAGCAGCTTAAACACAAATCAGCCCCAGCATTTT. The encoded protein is CASSLNTNQPQHF.

The V call is TRBV11-2, the J call TRBJ2-5; D is uncertain. With 10 bases removed from V and 4 bases from J, the gap between germline ends came to 16 bases. Germline V lookup: CDR1 SGHAT, CDR2 FQNNGV. The CDR3 consists of 13 residues. In nucleotides, the CDR3 is TGTGCCACCGGGCCCAGGTGGTCAGAGACCCAGTACTTC. Its translation is CATGPRWSETQYF.

The chain carries TRBV3-1 and TRBJ1-5; D is unresolved. The CDR3 has 13 residues. Germline V gene data show CDR1 as LGHDT and CDR2 as YNNKEL (reference sequence). The germline V and J ends were trimmed by 2 bases and 6 bases, with 8 bases remaining between them. DNA of the CDR3: TGTGCCAGCAGCCAAAGGGCCTCTCAGCCCCAGCATTTT. Protein product: CASSQRASQPQHF.

This clonotype has more than one count but fewer than ten. The CDR3 DNA reads as TGTGCCAGCAGTCCCCCGGCCGGACCACACACCGGGGAGCTGTTTTTT. It codes for CASSPPAGPHTGELFF. V and J are TRBV7-9 and TRBJ2-2; D is uncertain. The CDR3 sequence is 16 residues long. From germline, CDR1 is SEHNR and CDR2 FQNEAQ (reference sequence). V was pared by 6 bases and J by 3 bases, with 17 bases between.

This clonotype was seen only a few times. The J gene is TRBJ2-7, the V gene TRBV19; D could derive from TRBD1 or TRBD2 (5 bases each). Trimming took 5 bases from V and 3 from J, leaving 17 bases between them. Germline V gene sequence: CDR1 LNHDA, CDR2 SQIVND (reference sequence). The CDR3 totals 15 residues. The CDR3 DNA is TGTGCCAGTAGTGGCCCCGGGACGGATCACTACGAGCAGTACTTC. Its translation is CASSGPGTDHYEQYF.

The chain has TRBV28 and TRBJ2-4; 7 nucleotides match TRBD1. Trimming removed 4 bases from V and 0 bases from J; junction bases left unmatched: 18. Germline V gene data show CDR1 as MDHEN and CDR2 as SYDVKM. The CDR3 is 20 residues long. For the CDR3, the DNA is TGTGCCAGCAGTTCACCTCCGGGACAGAGTCTTGCGGAAGCCAAAAACATTCAGTACTTC. Encoded protein: CASSSPPGQSLAEAKNIQYF.

The gene calls are TRBV10-1 and TRBJ2-1, with 10 bases fitting TRBD1. Germline loops: CDR1 WNHNN, CDR2 SYGVQD (reference sequence). The CDR3 totals 16 residues. The ends lost 4 bases at V and 5 bases at J; junction bases unmatched: 8. The CDR3 DNA is TGCGCCAGCAGTGCCCAGGGACAGGGGCCTGACAATGAGCAGTTCTTC. Amino acids: CASSAQGQGPDNEQFF.

The chain employs TRBV5-1 and TRBJ2-7; D is possibly TRBD1 (5 bases). CDR3 length equals 14 residues. Germline V lookup: CDR1 SGHRS, CDR2 YFSETQ. V lost 4 bases to trimming and J lost 12 bases, with 23 bases between them. The CDR3 protein is CASSPMPDSQSSYV. Written as DNA, the CDR3 is TGCGCCAGCAGCCCCATGCCCGACAGCCAGTCTTCGTACGTC.

The sample holds a few counts of this clonotype. This chain connects TRBV20-1 to TRBJ1-4, with 12 bases fitting TRBD1. The CDR3 is 15 residues long. CDR1 and CDR2 (germline): DFQATT, SNEGSKA (reference sequence). J was trimmed by 8 bases and V by 6 bases; bases with no gene match: 10. DNA of the CDR3: TGCAGTGCAAAGAGTCCGGGACAGGGGGCCGAAAAACTGTTTTTT. This encodes CSAKSPGQGAEKLFF.

This clonotype was counted a few times. This rearrangement joins TRBV18 to TRBJ2-7, with TRBD1 identical over 10 bases. Germline V gene sequence: CDR1 KGHSH, CDR2 LQKENI. The CDR3 runs 15 residues. Losses at the gene ends were 3 bases for V and 12 bases for J; bases not matched to a gene: 14. CDR3 protein: CASSPRPGQGPPWYF. The CDR3 nucleotides are TGTGCCAGCTCACCTCGTCCGGGACAGGGGCCCCCCTGGTACTTC.

This rearrangement joins TRBV2 to TRBJ2-7; 8 bases map to TRBD2. The CDR3 has 15 amino acids. Trimming at V came to 4 bases and at J to 2 bases, leaving 7 bases not matched to a gene. The germline CDR1 and CDR2 sequences are SNHLY and FYNNEI. CDR3 in amino acids: CASSVNSGATYEQYF. The CDR3 DNA is TGTGCCAGCAGTGTAAATAGCGGGGCCACCTACGAGCAGTACTTC.

The V call is TRBV7-9, the J call TRBJ1-5; D not resolved. The CDR3 is 15 residues long. Trimming took off 10 bases at V and 6 bases at J, with 22 bases between the two ends. Germline V gives CDR1 SEHNR, CDR2 FQNEAQ (reference sequence). The CDR3, as DNA: TGTGCCATCTTAGATGTCCGGGATAAGGGTCAGCCCCAGCATTTT. It encodes CAILDVRDKGQPQHF. The full variable domain, rest sourced from reference TRBV7-9 and TRBJ1-5, is DTGVSQNPRHKITKRGQNVTFRCDPISEHNRLYWYRQTLGQGPEFLTYFQNEAQLEKSRLLSDRFSAERPKGSFSTLEIQRTEQGDSAMYLCAILDVRDKGQPQHFGDGTRLSIL.

This clonotype came up many times. The chain carries TRBV18 and TRBJ2-6; a weak D match, TRBD1 (5 bases). Germline CDR1 reads KGHSH; CDR2 reads LQKENI. The CDR3 runs to 14 residues. Trimming shortened V by 6 bases and J by 2 bases, and 8 bases separated the two germline ends. This CDR3 reads CASSQGAGANVLTF. CDR3 bases: TGTGCCAGCTCCCAGGGTGCTGGGGCCAACGTCCTGACTTTC.

This clonotype was counted a few times. The chain couples TRBV12-3 or TRBV12-4 to TRBJ1-2; D not certain. There are 12 residues in the CDR3. V lost 7 bases to trimming and J lost 8 bases, with 14 bases between them. The DNA of the CDR3 is TGTGCCAGCACCCTTGCCCGGAGCGGCTACACCTTC. As protein: CASTLARSGYTF.

V usage is TRBV5-4 and J usage is TRBJ2-3; D is unclear. This CDR3 has 15 residues. With 7 bases removed from V and 5 bases from J, the gap between germline ends came to 20 bases. Germline V gene lookup returns CDR1 SGHNT and CDR2 YYREEE (reference sequence). This CDR3 reads CASQAAVGYEDTQYF. The CDR3 bases are TGTGCCAGCCAAGCAGCAGTAGGATATGAAGATACGCAGTATTTT.

This clonotype turned up a few times. The chain links TRBV28 to TRBJ2-1; no clear D. Trimming took 3 bases from V and 5 from J, leaving 17 bases between them. This CDR3 comprises 16 residues. Germline values: CDR1 MDHEN, CDR2 SYDVKM. The CDR3 is CASSFVQSTSHNEQFF. The CDR3 DNA sequence: TGTGCCAGCAGTTTCGTACAGAGCACTTCCCACAATGAGCAGTTCTTC.

This clonotype occurred a few times. The chain couples TRBV5-5 to TRBJ1-3; D ambiguous. There are 16 residues in the CDR3. Trimming cost V 1 base and J 0 bases, with 11 bases left between them. Germline values: CDR1 SGHKS, CDR2 YYEKEE (reference sequence). CDR3: CASSLSPGASGNTIYF. Written as DNA, the CDR3 is TGTGCCAGCAGCTTGTCACCAGGAGCCTCTGGAAACACCATATATTTT.